These 20 T cell receptor beta chains originate from one sample sequenced in a study of post-analysis software for immune sequencing data. Tagging with unique molecular identifiers was a feature of the TCR beta cDNA libraries. TCRdb reanalysed the PCR reads using MiXCR and keeps one entry per CDR3 protein. The sample holds roughly 400,000 distinct CDR3 sequences; approximately 38% are singletons and the top ten take around 8%. Broader study findings: Five TRBV segments occurring more often in patients than controls included TRBV5-6, TRBV5-1 and TRBV20-1.

Antigen specificity for these receptors is unknown. The specimen sequenced was blood. The receptor set was obtained from a girl aged 2 to 10 with multiple sclerosis.

The chain combines TRBV7-8 with TRBJ2-7; 9 bases agree with TRBD1. This CDR3 region has 20 residues. Germline V gene sequence: CDR1 SGHVS, CDR2 FQNEAQ. V was pared by 4 bases and J by 2 bases, with 21 bases of the junction left unmatched. This chain's CDR3 is CASSSTIYRDREIRPYEQYF. The CDR3 bases are TGTGCCAGCAGCTCGACTATATACCGGGACAGGGAGATTCGCCCCTACGAGCAGTACTTC.

J is TRBJ2-7 and V is TRBV27; perhaps TRBD2 as D (5 bases). Germline CDR1 MNHEY, CDR2 SMNVEV (reference sequence). The CDR3 covers 15 residues. V lost 0 bases to trimming and J lost 1 base, with 10 bases between them. The CDR3 protein is CASSLSSGRSYEQYF. In DNA, the CDR3 is TGTGCCAGCAGTTTATCGAGCGGAAGATCCTACGAGCAGTACTTC.

V and J are TRBV4-2 and TRBJ2-7; 7 bases map to TRBD1. The germline CDR1 and CDR2 sequences are LGHNA and YNFKEQ. The CDR3 is 17 amino acids. J gave up 6 bases and V 1 base, and 15 bases lay outside the gene matches. The CDR3 coding sequence is TGTGCCAGCAGCCAAGTCTCATTAGGGGACAGCGTAACCGAGCAGTACTTC. The encoded protein is CASSQVSLGDSVTEQYF.

Only a few counts were recorded for this clonotype. The chain carries TRBV7-9 and TRBJ2-7, with 7 nucleotides matching TRBD2. V shed 2 bases, J shed 0 bases, and the junction held 4 bases outside the gene matches. There are 15 residues in the CDR3. Per germline, CDR1 SEHNR and CDR2 FQNEAQ (reference sequence). DNA of the CDR3: TGTGCCAGCAGCTTATACCTAGCGGACTCCTACGAGCAGTACTTC. It encodes CASSLYLADSYEQYF.

This clonotype has a single count. This rearrangement joins TRBV10-3 to TRBJ2-4, with TRBD2 identical over 7 bases. The end of the DNA fits TRBJ2-7 better, so the J call may be wrong. CDR3 size: 13 residues. The germline CDR1 and CDR2 sequences are ENHRY and SYGVKD. CDR3 protein: CAISFGLVYEQYF. CDR3 bases: TGTGCCATCAGCTTCGGACTAGTCTACGAGCAGTACTTC.

CDR3 coding DNA: TGTGCCAGCAGTTCCGCGGGGGGCTCCTATAATTCACCCCTCCACTTT. It specifies CASSSAGGSYNSPLHF. This chain connects TRBV27 to TRBJ1-6; D perhaps matches TRBD1 (5 bases). The CDR3 has 16 amino acids. Germline V lookup: CDR1 MNHEY, CDR2 SMNVEV (reference sequence). V lost 4 bases and J lost 0, with 10 bases in between.

This clonotype has just a few counts. CDR3 nucleotide sequence: TGTGCCAGCAGCTCCCTTGACGGGGCCTACGAGCAGTACTTC. Residues: CASSSLDGAYEQYF. The J gene is TRBJ2-7, the V gene TRBV7-6; weak D call: TRBD2 (5 bases). This CDR3 region has 14 residues. Per the germline V gene, CDR1 is SGHVS and CDR2 is FNYEAQ. V was shortened by 4 bases and J by 2 bases, with 12 bases between the two germline ends.

The chain is built from TRBV29-1 and TRBJ2-5; 9 bases are a match to TRBD1. The assigned J gene may be wrong: the sequence end matches TRBJ2-7 better. The CDR3 runs to 17 residues. Germline values: CDR1 SQVTM, CDR2 ANQGSEA. The CDR3 region is CSVEENGFGTGIYEQYF. CDR3 DNA sequence: TGCAGCGTTGAAGAAAATGGGTTTGGGACAGGGATTTACGAGCAGTACTTC.

The V and J genes are TRBV5-1 and TRBJ1-4; D remains ambiguous. This CDR3 has 12 residues. Trimming took off 0 bases at V and 12 bases at J, with 9 bases between the two ends. Germline CDR1 is SGHRS and CDR2 is YFSETQ. CDR3: CASSLATGELFF. CDR3 nucleotide sequence: TGCGCCAGCAGCTTGGCCACCGGGGAACTGTTTTTT.

The chain links TRBV6-1 to TRBJ2-7; tentatively, D is TRBD2 (6 bases). Trimming removed 0 bases at V and 5 bases at J, with 14 bases between. Germline CDR1 and CDR2: MNHNS and SASEGT. CDR3 size: 15 residues. CDR3: CASSEAGLGWNEQYF. The CDR3 DNA reads TGTGCCAGCAGTGAAGCGGGACTGGGCTGGAACGAGCAGTACTTC.

The chain couples TRBV11-2 to TRBJ2-4; D ambiguous. Near its end, the DNA agrees better with TRBJ2-7, so the J call may be wrong. This CDR3 region has 14 residues. The germline gives CDR1 SGHAT, CDR2 FQNNGV. The CDR3 DNA follows: TGTGCCAGCAGCTTAGAGAACAACCATCGCGAGCAGTACTTC. Translation gives CASSLENNHREQYF.

The V gene is TRBV27, the J gene TRBJ1-6, with TRBD1 as a possible D gene (6 bases). Germline V CDR1 and CDR2: MNHEY, SMNVEV (reference sequence). The V gene lost 6 bases and the J gene lost 8 bases, with 11 bases spanning the gap. The CDR3 is made up of 13 amino acids. The CDR3 protein is CASRRYRDSPLHF. Written as DNA, the CDR3 is TGTGCCAGCAGACGATACAGGGATTCACCCCTCCACTTT.

The rearrangement joins TRBV28 to TRBJ2-6; D is ambiguous. This CDR3 has 14 amino acids. V was pared by 6 bases and J by 4 bases, with 10 bases between. The germline V gene encodes CDR1 MDHEN and CDR2 SYDVKM. The CDR3 spells CASRGTRGANVLTF. The DNA of the CDR3 is TGTGCCAGCAGGGGAACTCGGGGGGCCAACGTCCTGACTTTC. The full variable domain, its missing parts supplied by reference TRBV28 and TRBJ2-6, is DVKVTQSSRYLVKRTGEKVFLECVQDMDHENMFWYRQDPGLGLRLIYFSYDVKMKEKGDIPEGYSVSREKKERFSLILESASTNQTSMYLCASRGTRGANVLTFGAGSRLTVL.

This clonotype was detected only a few times. The chain employs TRBV7-8 and TRBJ2-5; 10 positions agree with TRBD1. The J call may be incorrect, as the DNA end agrees better with TRBJ2-7. The CDR3 runs to 17 residues. The germline CDR1 and CDR2 sequences are SGHVS and FQNEAQ. In nucleotides, the CDR3 is TGTGCCAGCAGCTCGAACACTCCGGGACAGGGGAGAGTCGAGCAGTACTTC. It translates to CASSSNTPGQGRVEQYF.

The chain links TRBV7-2 to TRBJ2-1, with 9 nucleotides matching TRBD1. V dropped 5 bases and J dropped 9; count of bases not matched to a gene: 5. The CDR3 has 13 residues. Germline values: CDR1 SGHTA, CDR2 FQGNSA. The chain's CDR3 is CASSPRQGGEQFF. The CDR3 region has the DNA TGTGCCAGCAGCCCCCGACAGGGGGGTGAGCAGTTCTTC.

The V gene is TRBV28, the J gene TRBJ2-7; unclear D gene. From germline, CDR1 is MDHEN and CDR2 SYDVKM. V lost 3 bases and J 2 bases, leaving 8 bases between the germline ends. This CDR3 comprises 13 residues. Written as DNA, the CDR3 is TGTGCCAGCAGTTTTCCCGGAACCTACGAGCAGTACTTC. It encodes CASSFPGTYEQYF.

This clonotype was counted a few times. The CDR3 nucleotides read TGTGCCAGCAGCCAAGGTCGCTATACCTTTCGGGGTGAGCAGTTCTTC. Translating gives CASSQGRYTFRGEQFF. The rearrangement links TRBV3-1 to TRBJ2-1; possibly TRBD2 for D (5 bases). Germline-derived CDR1 and CDR2 are LGHDT and YNNKEL (reference sequence). V lost 1 base to trimming and J lost 9 bases, with 19 bases between them. This CDR3 region has 16 residues.

V usage is TRBV15 and J usage is TRBJ2-6; unclear D gene. Germline CDR1 LNHNV, CDR2 YYDKDF (reference sequence). CDR3 size: 14 residues. V was clipped by 7 bases and J by 4 bases, with 11 bases between them. CDR3 nucleotide sequence: TGTGCCACCATGTCGTTCCCCGGGGCCAACGTCCTGACTTTC. Protein sequence: CATMSFPGANVLTF.

The chain has TRBV27 and TRBJ2-3, with D perhaps matching TRBD1 or TRBD2 (5 bases each). Germline lookup yields CDR1 MNHEY and CDR2 SMNVEV (reference sequence). V lost 5 bases and J lost 0, with 12 bases in between. This CDR3 comprises 15 residues. CDR3 DNA sequence: TGTGCCAGCAGTCCGGGGACGTTTAGCACAGATACGCAGTATTTT. Its protein is CASSPGTFSTDTQYF.

The DNA for the CDR3 is TGTGCCAGCAGCTTAGATAGCGCAGATACGCAGTATTTT. Its translation is CASSLDSADTQYF. The chain uses TRBV7-3 and TRBJ2-3; possible D gene TRBD2, 5 bases. The CDR3 sequence is 13 residues long. Deletions cut 2 bases from V and 4 bases from J, with 7 bases between. The germline gives CDR1 SGHTA, CDR2 FQGTGA.